Listed below are T cell receptor beta chains from one sample, sequenced in a study of T cell responses to AZD1222 COVID-19 vaccine. Repertoires were generated with immunoSEQ multiplex PCR, while TCRdb's copy carries only in-frame clones and drops some. The table lists about 75,000 clones, more than 75% of them singletons. The specimen was peripheral blood, collected 28 days after the second AZD1222 dose. The source of these receptors is an adult who received the AZD1222 COVID-19 vaccine. CDR3s include the opening cysteine and the closing phenylalanine or tryptophan. A D gene is named only where the DNA matches it firmly. Only part of the rows carry a size: once, few, many, or a class if the clone is expanded.

CDR3 protein,CDR3 DNA,V gene,J gene,D gene,clone size
CASSPPNQYGYTF,TGTGCCAGCTCACCACCGAATCAATATGGCTACACCTTC,TRBV18,TRBJ1-2,NA,NA
CASSRRGGSLGAHTEAFF,TGTGCCAGCAGTCGACGCGGGGGAAGCTTGGGGGCGCACACTGAAGCTTTCTTT,TRBV2,TRBJ1-1,NA,NA
CASSFGQGTSEQYF,TGTGCCAGCAGCTTCGGGCAGGGAACCTCCGAGCAGTACTTC,TRBV7-9,TRBJ2-7,NA,NA
CAISDSPLVQLPNSPLHF,TGTGCCATCAGTGATTCACCCTTGGTACAGCTACCAAATTCACCCCTCCACTTT,TRBV10-3,TRBJ1-6,NA,NA
CASSQDYGFTGELFF,TGCGCCAGCAGCCAAGATTATGGATTTACCGGGGAGCTGTTTTTT,TRBV4-3,TRBJ2-2,NA,NA
CASSQSTEGAPQHF,TGCGCCAGCAGCCAAAGCACCGAGGGGGCGCCCCAGCATTTT,TRBV4-1,TRBJ1-5,TRBD1,NA
CSVELQGAKGFGEQYF,TGCAGCGTTGAATTGCAGGGGGCGAAGGGCTTCGGCGAGCAGTACTTC,TRBV29-1,TRBJ2-7,TRBD1,NA
CASSLTIGDHNEQFF,TGTGCCAGCAGCCTAACCATTGGGGACCACAATGAGCAGTTCTTC,TRBV4-2,TRBJ2-1,NA,NA
CASSQESFQWGNTIYF,TGTGCCAGCAGCCAAGAATCCTTCCAGTGGGGAAACACCATATATTTT,TRBV3-1/TRBV3-2,TRBJ1-3,NA,medium-sized
CASSYRGPTSTDTQYF,TGTGCCAGCAGTTACCGGGGTCCTACTAGCACAGATACGCAGTATTTT,TRBV6-5,TRBJ2-3,NA,NA
CASSLDYEQYF,TGTGCCAGCTCACTCGACTACGAGCAGTACTTC,TRBV18,TRBJ2-7,NA,NA
CAGRPMNTEAFF,TGTGCCGGCAGGCCTATGAACACTGAAGCTTTCTTT,TRBV9,TRBJ1-1,NA,NA
CASSQGNRGNQPQHF,TGTGCCAGCAGCCAAGGGAACAGGGGGAATCAGCCCCAGCATTTT,TRBV3-1/TRBV3-2,TRBJ1-5,TRBD1,NA
CASSSDRRLDEQYF,TGTGCCAGCAGCTCGGACAGGAGGTTAGACGAGCAGTACTTC,TRBV7-9,TRBJ2-7,TRBD1,once
CASSADRDYEQYF,TGTGCCAGCAGCGCGGACAGGGACTACGAGCAGTACTTC,TRBV11-2,TRBJ2-7,TRBD1,NA
CASSYAGRYGYTF,TGTGCCAGCAGTTACGCGGGACGCTATGGCTACACCTTC,TRBV6-2/TRBV6-3,TRBJ1-2,NA,NA
CASSPRDGETQYF,TGTGCCAGCTCACCACGGGATGGAGAGACCCAGTACTTC,TRBV18,TRBJ2-5,NA,NA
CASSFTGGGQPQHF,TGTGCCAGCAGCTTCACAGGAGGCGGTCAGCCCCAGCATTTT,TRBV5-5,TRBJ1-5,NA,NA
CASSHEGDEQFF,TGTGCCAGCAGCCACGAGGGGGACGAGCAGTTCTTC,TRBV7-8,TRBJ2-1,NA,NA
CAISGGETQYF,TGTGCCATCAGTGGGGGGGAGACCCAGTACTTC,TRBV10-3,TRBJ2-5,NA,NA
CASSLGSGDDGYTF,TGTGCCAGCAGCTTAGGATCGGGGGACGATGGCTACACCTTC,TRBV11-1,TRBJ1-2,NA,few
CAWSVGSWTLGEKLFF,TGTGCCTGGAGTGTAGGTTCGTGGACATTGGGGGAAAAACTGTTTTTT,TRBV30,TRBJ1-4,NA,NA
CASSLDSLSGNTIYF,TGTGCCAGCAGCTTAGACAGTCTCTCTGGAAACACCATATATTTT,TRBV7-8,TRBJ1-3,NA,NA
CTSSPRGGNSPLHF,TGTACCAGCAGCCCCAGGGGTGGCAATTCACCCCTCCACTTT,TRBV7-2,TRBJ1-6,NA,once